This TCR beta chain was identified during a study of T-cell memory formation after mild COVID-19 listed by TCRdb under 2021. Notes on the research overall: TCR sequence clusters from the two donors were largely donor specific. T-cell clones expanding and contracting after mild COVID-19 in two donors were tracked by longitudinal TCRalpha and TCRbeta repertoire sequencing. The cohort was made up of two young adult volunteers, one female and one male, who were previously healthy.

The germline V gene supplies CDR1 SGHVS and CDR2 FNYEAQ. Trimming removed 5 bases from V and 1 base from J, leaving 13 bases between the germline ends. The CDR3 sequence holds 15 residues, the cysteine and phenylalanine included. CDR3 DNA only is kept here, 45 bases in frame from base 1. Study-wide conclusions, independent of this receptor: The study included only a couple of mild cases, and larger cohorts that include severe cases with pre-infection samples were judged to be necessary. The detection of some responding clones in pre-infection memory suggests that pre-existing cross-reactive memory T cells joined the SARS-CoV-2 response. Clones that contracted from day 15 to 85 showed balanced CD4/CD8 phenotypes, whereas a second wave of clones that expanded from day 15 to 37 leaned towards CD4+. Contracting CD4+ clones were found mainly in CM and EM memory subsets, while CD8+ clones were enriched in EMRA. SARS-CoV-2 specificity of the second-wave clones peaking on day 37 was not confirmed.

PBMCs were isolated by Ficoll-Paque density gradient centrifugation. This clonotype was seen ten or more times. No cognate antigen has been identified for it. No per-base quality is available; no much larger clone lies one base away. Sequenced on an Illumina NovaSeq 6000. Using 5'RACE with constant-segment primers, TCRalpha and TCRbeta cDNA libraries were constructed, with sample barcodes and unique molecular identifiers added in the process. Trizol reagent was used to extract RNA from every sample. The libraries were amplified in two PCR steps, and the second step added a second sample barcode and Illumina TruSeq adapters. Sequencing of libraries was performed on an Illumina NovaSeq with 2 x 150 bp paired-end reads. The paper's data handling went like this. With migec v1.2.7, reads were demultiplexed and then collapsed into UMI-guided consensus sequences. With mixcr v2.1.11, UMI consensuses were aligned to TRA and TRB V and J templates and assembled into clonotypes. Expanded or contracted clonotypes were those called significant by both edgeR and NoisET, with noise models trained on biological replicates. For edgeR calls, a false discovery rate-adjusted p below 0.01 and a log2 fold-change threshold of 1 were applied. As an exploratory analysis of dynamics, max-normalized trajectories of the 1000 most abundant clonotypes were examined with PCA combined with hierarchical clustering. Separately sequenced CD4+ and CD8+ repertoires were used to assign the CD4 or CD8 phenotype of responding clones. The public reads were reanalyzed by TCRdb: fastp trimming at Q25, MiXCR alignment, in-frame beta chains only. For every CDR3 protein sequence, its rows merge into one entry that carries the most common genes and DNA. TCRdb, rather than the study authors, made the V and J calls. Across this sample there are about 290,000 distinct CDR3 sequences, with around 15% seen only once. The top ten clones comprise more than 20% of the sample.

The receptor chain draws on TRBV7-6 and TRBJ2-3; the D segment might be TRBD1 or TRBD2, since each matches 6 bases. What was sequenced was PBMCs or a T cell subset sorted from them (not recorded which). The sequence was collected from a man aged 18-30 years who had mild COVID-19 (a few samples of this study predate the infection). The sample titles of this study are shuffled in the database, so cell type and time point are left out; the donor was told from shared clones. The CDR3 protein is CASSRTKGGTDTQYF. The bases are TGTGCCAGCAGCCGGACTAAGGGGGGCACAGATACGCAGTATTTT. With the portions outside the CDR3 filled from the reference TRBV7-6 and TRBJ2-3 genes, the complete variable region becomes GAGVSQSPRYKVTKRGQDVALRCDPISGHVSLYWYRQALGQGPEFLTYFNYEAQQDKSGLPNDRFSAERPEGSISTLTIQRTEQRDSAMYRCASSRTKGGTDTQYFGPGTRLTVL.